This entry concerns a single T cell receptor beta chain. V was pared by 1 base and J by 3 bases, with 9 bases of the junction left unmatched. The CDR3 covers 18 residues. Germline CDR1 and CDR2: LGHDT and YNNKEL (reference sequence). TCR beta CDR3 regions were amplified from RNA transcripts. The primer set for the first-round RT-PCR of the TCR CDR3 was HTBI. TCRdb redid the calling of the multiplex PCR reads with MiXCR, one entry per CDR3 protein. The sample lists 300,000 to 450,000 distinct CDR3 sequences; about 15% were seen once. The definition of stable Graves' hyperthyroidism was no ophthalmopathy progression within 18 months. This sample was taken from a study of T cells in Graves' hyperthyroidism and ophthalmopathy.

This receptor was taken from a woman in her twenties or thirties with Graves' hyperthyroidism. The specimen was blood. The chain combines TRBV3-1 with TRBJ2-3; 11 bases match TRBD2. The CDR3 here is CASSQGRTSGRTTDTQYF. Here the CDR3 DNA reads TGTGCCAGCAGCCAAGGGAGAACTAGCGGGAGAACGACAGATACGCAGTATTTT.